These T cell receptor beta chains were read from a single sample in a study of blood T cell repertoires in COVID-19. TCRdb keeps only in-frame clones here, not all; method: immunoSEQ multiplex PCR. The data show some 250,000 clones, 81% seen once. The sequenced sample consisted of peripheral blood. The receptors were sampled from a woman older than 75 with acute or convalescent COVID-19. Each CDR3 is given with its conserved first and last residue. D genes are given only for firm matches. Clone size is shown for a subset of rows, as once, few, many or a class of expanded clone.

>.|TRBJ2-5|TRBD2|TRBV11-2
CASSLVRTSGGQETQYF
TGTGCCAGCAGCTTAGTTAGGACTAGCGGGGGGCAAGAGACCCAGTACTTC
>.|TRBJ1-1|.|TRBV21-1
CASLGTGVVTEAFF
TGTGCCAGCTTGGGGACAGGGGTGGTCACTGAAGCTTTCTTT
>.|TRBJ2-7|TRBD2|TRBV9
CASSLEGLDYEQYF
TGTGCCAGCAGCCTGGAAGGACTAGACTACGAGCAGTACTTC
>.|TRBJ1-5|.|TRBV28
CASCLGWQNPQPQHF
TGTGCCAGCTGTTTGGGCTGGCAGAATCCTCAGCCCCAGCATTTT
>.|TRBJ2-7|TRBD1|TRBV20-1
CSASSKTGSGEQYF
TGCAGTGCTAGTTCTAAGACAGGGTCGGGGGAGCAGTACTTC
>.|TRBJ2-5|.|TRBV5-1
CATQPGAGTIQETQYF
TGCGCCACTCAACCTGGGGCGGGAACTATCCAAGAGACCCAGTACTTC
>.|TRBJ2-3|TRBD2|TRBV2
CASSELLAGGTDTQYF
TGTGCCAGCAGTGAACTACTAGCGGGAGGCACAGATACGCAGTATTTT
>.|TRBJ2-2|TRBD1|TRBV11-2
CASRYTGGTGELFF
TGTGCCAGCAGATACACAGGGGGAACCGGGGAGCTGTTTTTT
>.|TRBJ1-2|.|TRBV9
CASSVGPGVYGYTF
TGTGCCAGCAGCGTAGGTCCCGGGGTTTATGGCTACACCTTC
>.|TRBJ2-5|.|TRBV2
CASSEITPETQYF
TGTGCCAGCAGTGAAATTACTCCAGAGACCCAGTACTTC
>.|TRBJ2-3|.|TRBV6-5
CASSSSWTDGTDTQYF
TGTGCCAGCAGTTCATCCTGGACAGATGGCACAGATACGCAGTATTTT
>once|TRBJ2-7|.|TRBV7-9
CASSRQGGVNSYEQYF
TGTGCCAGCAGCCGCCAAGGGGGTGTAAACTCCTACGAGCAGTACTTC
>.|TRBJ1-4|TRBD1|TRBV29-1
CSVIAGGEKLFF
TGCAGCGTGATCGCAGGGGGGGAAAAACTGTTTTTT
>.|TRBJ2-2|TRBD1|TRBV5-1
CASSPPGQGNTGELFF
TGCGCCAGCAGCCCTCCGGGACAGGGGAACACCGGGGAGCTGTTTTTT
>.|TRBJ1-3|.|TRBV7-2
CASSFGATIGNTIYF
TGTGCCAGCAGCTTCGGAGCAACCATTGGAAACACCATATATTTT
>.|TRBJ1-2|TRBD1|TRBV2
CASSPDRAESYGYTF
TGTGCCAGCAGCCCGGACAGGGCCGAGTCCTATGGCTACACCTTC
>.|TRBJ2-2|.|TRBV6-6
CASSYGPESNTGELFF
TGTGCCAGCAGTTACGGTCCAGAATCAAACACCGGGGAGCTGTTTTTT
>.|TRBJ1-1|TRBD1|TRBV6-5
CASSYYGDRGRTEAFF
TGTGCCAGCAGTTACTACGGGGACAGGGGGCGGACTGAAGCTTTCTTT
>.|TRBJ2-5|TRBD2|TRBV7-2
CASSLSGDETQYF
TGTGCCAGCAGCTTAAGCGGGGACGAGACCCAGTACTTC
>.|TRBJ2-7|TRBD1|TRBV6-5
CASSVGQGATYEQYF
TGTGCCAGCAGCGTAGGACAGGGAGCTACCTACGAGCAGTACTTC
>.|TRBJ1-1|.|TRBV25-1
CASSEAGRTEAFF
TGTGCCAGCAGTGAAGCAGGGCGAACTGAAGCTTTCTTT
>few|TRBJ2-1|.|TRBV11-3
CASSLDRGSYNEQFF
TGTGCCAGCAGCTTAGACCGCGGGTCCTACAATGAGCAGTTCTTC
>.|TRBJ2-5|.|TRBV12-1
CASSSETQYF
TGTGCCAGCAGCTCGGAGACCCAGTACTTC
>few|TRBJ1-5|TRBD1|TRBV29-1
CSAGTGRNQPQHF
TGCAGCGCAGGGACAGGGAGAAATCAGCCCCAGCATTTT
>.|TRBJ2-7|TRBD2|TRBV9
CASSATSGWPPYEQYF
TGTGCCAGCAGCGCGACTAGCGGGTGGCCCCCCTACGAGCAGTACTTC
>.|TRBJ1-3|.|TRBV18
CASSPEFDRTGNTIYF
TGTGCCAGCTCACCAGAATTCGACAGGACTGGAAACACCATATATTTT
>.|TRBJ1-2|TRBD1|TRBV13
CASSHGTVSMGYTF
TGTGCCAGCAGCCACGGGACAGTTTCTATGGGCTACACCTTC
>few|TRBJ2-5|.|TRBV7-2
CASSLGSAGETQYF
TGTGCCAGCAGCTTAGGATCGGCAGGAGAGACCCAGTACTTC
>.|TRBJ2-3|TRBD1|TRBV5-1
CASSQGQITDTQYF
TGCGCCAGCAGCCAGGGACAGATCACAGATACGCAGTATTTT
>.|TRBJ2-1|TRBD2|TRBV10-1
CASSASGNYNEQFF
TGCGCCAGCAGTGCTAGCGGGAACTACAATGAGCAGTTCTTC
>.|TRBJ2-3|TRBD2|TRBV11-3
CASSLVTSDAPDTQYF
TGTGCCAGCAGCTTAGTGACTAGCGACGCTCCAGATACGCAGTATTTT
>once|TRBJ2-7|TRBD2|TRBV5-1
CASSLAERGEQYF
TGCGCCAGCAGCTTGGCGGAGCGGGGTGAGCAGTACTTC
>.|TRBJ2-5|.|TRBV3-1/TRBV3-2
CASSQDSSRGETQYF
TGTGCCAGCAGCCAAGATAGCTCCCGGGGAGAGACCCAGTACTTC
>.|TRBJ1-2|TRBD1|TRBV12-3/TRBV12-4
CASSRDRDYGYTF
TGTGCCAGCAGTCGGGACAGGGACTATGGCTACACCTTC
>once|TRBJ2-5|.|TRBV19
CASSRLDSGETQYF
TGTGCCAGTAGTCGACTAGACTCCGGTGAGACCCAGTACTTC
>.|TRBJ1-1|.|TRBV19
CASTPLQGPHETEAFF
TGTGCCAGTACCCCCTTGCAGGGGCCGCATGAGACTGAAGCTTTCTTT